These 21 T cell receptor beta chains share one sample of origin, sequenced in a study of Tregs in tolerant kidney transplant recipients. TCRdb's copy holds only in-frame clones and misses some; the assay was immunoSEQ multiplex PCR. The data hold 60,000 or so clones, with 80% to 90% observed a single time. This sample comprised Tregs from blood, obtained before the transplant. All receptors derive from a human donor who received a combined kidney and bone marrow transplant.

This clone was seen a handful of times. The chain couples TRBV7-2 to TRBJ1-5; 7 nucleotides agree with TRBD1. The CDR3 is made up of 15 amino acids. V gave up 5 bases and J gave up 3 bases; unmatched junction bases: 7. Germline-derived CDR1 and CDR2 are SGHTA and FQGNSA. CDR3 DNA: TGTGCCAGCAGCGCGCAGGGGGGGGACAATCAGCCCCAGCATTTT. Protein sequence: CASSAQGGDNQPQHF.

This rearrangement joins TRBV15 to TRBJ2-5; 13 nucleotides align to TRBD2. J gave up 5 bases and V 1 base, and 4 bases lay outside the gene matches. This CDR3 contains 16 residues. From germline, CDR1 is LNHNV and CDR2 YYDKDF (reference sequence). CDR3 in amino acids: CATSRGTSGRGETQYF. In DNA form, the CDR3 reads TGTGCCACCAGCAGAGGGACTAGCGGGAGAGGGGAGACCCAGTACTTC.

The rearrangement links TRBV19 to TRBJ1-1; the D is unclear. The CDR3 runs 13 residues. The germline V and J ends were trimmed by 3 bases and 4 bases, with 9 bases remaining between them. Germline V gene lookup returns CDR1 LNHDA and CDR2 SQIVND (reference sequence). CDR3 loop: CASSIRSITEAFF. DNA for the CDR3: TGTGCCAGTAGTATTCGGAGTATCACTGAAGCTTTCTTT.

The chain is built from TRBV19 and TRBJ2-7, with D perhaps being TRBD1 or TRBD2 (5 bases each). V was pared by 9 bases and J by 0 bases, with 12 bases between. Germline V gene lookup returns CDR1 LNHDA and CDR2 SQIVND (reference sequence). The CDR3 consists of 13 residues. The CDR3 coding sequence is TGTGCCAGCCGGGACCCTCCCTCCTACGAGCAGTACTTC. It specifies CASRDPPSYEQYF.

As for this clone: A read error may account for a junction end that differs from germline. The chain couples TRBV10-3 to TRBJ2-7; 10 positions agree with TRBD1. This CDR3 spans 18 amino acids. Germline CDR1 reads ENHRY; CDR2 reads SYGVKD. DNA for the CDR3: TGTGCCAGCAGTGAGTCCGGCCGCCGACAGGGGGCCGGCTACGAGCAGTACTTC. Translated, it gives CASSESGRRQGAGYEQYF.

The chain couples TRBV5-1 to TRBJ2-3, with 9 nucleotides matching TRBD1. The V and J ends lost 2 bases and 3 bases, in that order; junction bases with no gene match: 7. This CDR3 region has 16 residues. Germline CDR1 SGHRS, CDR2 YFSETQ. The CDR3 region is CASSFSGGQGTDTQYF. CDR3 DNA sequence: TGCGCCAGCAGCTTCTCGGGGGGACAGGGTACAGATACGCAGTATTTT.

The rearrangement uses TRBV28 and TRBJ1-2; TRBD1 aligns across 7 bases. Germline V gene sequence: CDR1 MDHEN, CDR2 SYDVKM. Unmatched junction bases numbered 7, after V lost 4 bases and J lost 8 bases. The CDR3 contains 13 residues. For the CDR3, the DNA is TGTGCCAGCAGTTCCATGACAGGGTTCGGCTACACCTTC. This gives the protein CASSSMTGFGYTF.

This clone appeared a single time. V gene TRBV19 combines with J gene TRBJ1-5, with D perhaps matching TRBD1 (6 bases). V lost 5 bases and J 0 bases, leaving 11 bases between the germline ends. The germline gives CDR1 LNHDA, CDR2 SQIVND (reference sequence). The CDR3 runs 15 residues. The CDR3 sequence: CASSSGTSSNQPQHF. DNA for the CDR3: TGTGCCAGTAGTTCCGGGACAAGTAGCAATCAGCCCCAGCATTTT.

The V and J genes are TRBV7-9 and TRBJ2-7, with 13 bases lining up with TRBD2. J lost 1 base, V lost 5 bases, and 5 bases had no gene match. The CDR3 is made up of 16 amino acids. Per the germline V gene, CDR1 is SEHNR and CDR2 is FQNEAQ (reference sequence). The CDR3 DNA sequence: TGTGCCAGCAGCCCCCGACTAGCGGGAGGTTCCTACGAGCAGTACTTC. Its protein is CASSPRLAGGSYEQYF.

Many counts were recorded for this clone. The rearrangement links TRBV2 to TRBJ1-2; D is perhaps TRBD1 (6 bases). The CDR3 contains 13 residues. Per the germline V gene, CDR1 is SNHLY and CDR2 is FYNNEI. The V gene lost 9 bases and the J gene lost 4 bases, with 15 bases spanning the gap. CDR3: CARTGGGGYGYTF. The CDR3 DNA sequence: TGTGCCAGGACGGGGGGGGGCGGCTATGGCTACACCTTC.

CDR3 in DNA: TGTGCCACCAGGACAGGGGTTGTAGACGAGCAGTACTTC. Translated: CATRTGVVDEQYF. This rearrangement joins TRBV10-3 to TRBJ2-7; 9 bases align to TRBD1. This CDR3 contains 13 residues. Germline CDR1 is ENHRY and CDR2 is SYGVKD. After removal of 10 bases from V and 5 bases from J, the junction contained 9 bases not matched to a gene.

This rearrangement joins TRBV7-2 to TRBJ2-5; TRBD2 matches 12 bases. CDR3 size: 13 residues. V lost 7 bases and J lost 5; bases outside the gene matches: 2. Germline loops: CDR1 SGHTA, CDR2 FQGNSA. CDR3 coding DNA: TGTGCCAGCACTAGCGGGAGGGGGGAGACCCAGTACTTC. As protein: CASTSGRGETQYF.

This clone has only a few counts. This chain connects TRBV15 to TRBJ2-1; weak D call: TRBD2 (6 bases). Per the germline V gene, CDR1 is LNHNV and CDR2 is YYDKDF (reference sequence). CDR3 length equals 15 residues. The ends were cut back, 1 base at V and 5 bases at J, with 12 bases in the middle. The CDR3 DNA is TGTGCCACCAGCAGAGGCGGAGGGCGCAACAATGAGCAGTTCTTC. Translating it yields CATSRGGGRNNEQFF. The complete variable domain, with remaining parts taken from reference TRBV15 and TRBJ2-1, reads DAMVIQNPRYQVTQFGKPVTLSCSQTLNHNVMYWYQQKSSQAPKLLFHYYDKDFNNEADTPDNFQSRRPNTSFCFLDIRSPGLGDTAMYLCATSRGGGRNNEQFFGPGTRLTVL.

This clone is medium-sized within its sample. This sample includes further DNA sequences coding for the same CDR3. The CDR3 here is CASGLGGVGPMGTLHF. For the CDR3, the DNA is TGTGCTAGTGGTTTGGGGGGGGTTGGCCCAATGGGCACCCTCCACTTT. The rearrangement joins TRBV12-5 to TRBJ1-6, with a possible D match to TRBD1 (5 bases). Trimming cost V 1 base and J 14 bases, with 21 bases left between them. The CDR3 contains 16 residues. Germline values: CDR1 LGHNT, CDR2 FRNRAP.

The J gene is TRBJ1-3, the V gene TRBV4-1, with 7 bases identical to TRBD1. The CDR3 is 16 amino acids. Germline V gene data show CDR1 as MGHRA and CDR2 as YSYEKL. V dropped 0 bases and J dropped 4; count of bases not matched to a gene: 6. The CDR3 nucleotides read TGCGCCAGCAGCCAAGAGGGAAACAGGGGCGGAAACACCATATATTTT. It specifies CASSQEGNRGGNTIYF.

The chain has TRBV28 and TRBJ1-1; 7 bases are a match to TRBD1. This CDR3 is built from 15 residues. Germline CDR1 MDHEN, CDR2 SYDVKM. With V trimmed by 5 bases and J by 0 bases, 6 bases remained unmatched. CDR3 nucleotides: TGTGCCAGCAGTCTACACGGGACAGTGAACACTGAAGCTTTCTTT. Its translation is CASSLHGTVNTEAFF.

V usage is TRBV2 and J usage is TRBJ1-5; D perhaps matches TRBD1 (6 bases). This CDR3 comprises 14 residues. With 9 bases removed from V and 9 bases from J, the gap between germline ends came to 21 bases. Germline assignment: CDR1 SNHLY and CDR2 FYNNEI. This CDR3 reads CASAIGGGERPQHF. CDR3 nucleotide sequence: TGTGCCAGTGCTATCGGAGGGGGGGAGAGGCCCCAGCATTTT.

The J gene is TRBJ1-1, the V gene TRBV6-1; D is undetermined. From germline, CDR1 is MNHNS and CDR2 SASEGT. This CDR3 comprises 13 residues. V shed 8 bases and J shed 1 base, with 11 bases lying between them. The CDR3 DNA sequence: TGTGCCAGCGTAGGAAGGAGGAACACTGAAGCTTTCTTT. This sequence encodes CASVGRRNTEAFF.

The CDR3 is CASSSHREWGTDTQYF. In nucleotides, the CDR3 is TGTGCCAGCAGTTCCCACAGGGAGTGGGGCACAGATACGCAGTATTTT. The gene calls are TRBV27 and TRBJ2-3; D is perhaps TRBD1 (6 bases). V lost 4 bases to trimming and J lost 1 base, with 15 bases between them. From germline, CDR1 is MNHEY and CDR2 SMNVEV (reference sequence). The CDR3 is made up of 16 amino acids.

The chain couples TRBV5-4 to TRBJ1-6, with 7 bases identical to TRBD1. Per germline, CDR1 SGHNT and CDR2 YYREEE (reference sequence). Trimming at V came to 6 bases and at J to 6 bases, leaving 6 bases not matched to a gene. This CDR3 comprises 14 residues. CDR3 region: CASTRTGTNSPLHF. DNA of the CDR3: TGTGCCAGCACCAGGACAGGAACTAATTCACCCCTCCACTTT.

This chain links TRBV6-1 with TRBJ2-7; D call uncertain. Germline V CDR1 and CDR2: MNHNS, SASEGT. The CDR3 totals 14 residues. Trimming stripped 7 bases from V and 6 bases from J, with 19 bases between. The CDR3 DNA reads TGTGCCAGCAAAACCACTATAACCTCGGGCGAGCAGTACTTC. Protein sequence: CASKTTITSGEQYF.